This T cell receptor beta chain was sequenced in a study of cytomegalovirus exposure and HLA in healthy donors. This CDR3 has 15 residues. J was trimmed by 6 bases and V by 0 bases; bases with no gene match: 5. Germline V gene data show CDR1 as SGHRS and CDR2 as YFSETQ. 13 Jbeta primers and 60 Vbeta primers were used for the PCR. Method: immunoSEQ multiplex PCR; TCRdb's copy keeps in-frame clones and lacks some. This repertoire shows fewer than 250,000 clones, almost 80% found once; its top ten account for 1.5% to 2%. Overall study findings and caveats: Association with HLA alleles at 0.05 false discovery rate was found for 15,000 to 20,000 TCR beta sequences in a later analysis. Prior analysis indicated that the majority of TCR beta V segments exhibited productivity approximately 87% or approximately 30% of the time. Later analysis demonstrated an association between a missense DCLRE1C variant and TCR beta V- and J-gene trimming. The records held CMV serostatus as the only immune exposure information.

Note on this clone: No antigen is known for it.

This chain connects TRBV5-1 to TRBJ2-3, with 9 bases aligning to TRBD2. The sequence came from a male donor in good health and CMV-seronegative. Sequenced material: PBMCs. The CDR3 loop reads CASSLEASGEDTQYF. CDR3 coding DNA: TGCGCCAGCAGCTTGGAGGCTAGCGGGGAGGATACGCAGTATTTT.